This T cell receptor beta chain was sequenced in a study of blood T cells in healthy people across ages. Study summary: Using template switching, researchers captured about one barcoded beta molecule for each two T cells. Study results and caveats: Both higher diversity and more naive CD4+ cells marked long-lived donors when set against aged donors.

PCR was performed a second time for roughly 7 to 11 cycles using a sample-barcoded 5' primer and a J-beta primer mix. Each cDNA was tagged by a template-switch adaptor containing 12 random nucleotides. TCRdb reprocessed the 5' RACE reads with MiXCR, giving one entry per CDR3 protein. The table records fewer than 2,000,000 distinct CDR3 sequences, around 35% of them present only once. Only a few counts were recorded for this clonotype. What it recognizes is unknown. This CDR3 has 14 residues. The V and J ends lost 3 bases and 5 bases, in that order; junction bases with no gene match: 2. The germline gives CDR1 SGHKS, CDR2 YYEKEE (reference sequence). Donor samples were obtained from healthy Caucasian individuals from Russia, aged about 6 to 95.

Sequencing was done on a sample of blood. This chain uses TRBV5-5 with TRBJ1-5; 10 bases are shared with TRBD1. The sequence came from a woman in her 30s in good health. CDR3 coding DNA: TGTGCCAGCAGCTACGGACAGGGGGATCAGCCCCAGCATTTT. Translation gives CASSYGQGDQPQHF.